This T cell receptor (beta chain) was sequenced in a study of cytomegalovirus exposure and HLA in healthy donors. Trimming shortened V by 4 bases and J by 8 bases, and 16 bases separated the two germline ends. The CDR3 contains 14 residues. The germline CDR1 and CDR2 sequences are SGHRS and YFSETQ. Use of 60 Vbeta and 13 Jbeta primers characterized the PCR. Method: immunoSEQ multiplex PCR; TCRdb's copy keeps in-frame clones and lacks some. The profile shows fewer than 200,000 clones, approximately 86% of them singletons. Material: PBMCs. V usage is TRBV5-1 and J usage is TRBJ2-4, with D perhaps TRBD2 (6 bases). This TCR came from a male donor in good health and CMV-seronegative. The CDR3 DNA follows: TGCGCCAGCAGCACCGGGACTCCGGGTGACATTCAGTACTTC. This encodes CASSTGTPGDIQYF.